This T cell receptor (beta chain) comes out of a study of radiotherapy plus CTLA-4 blockade in lung cancer (dated by TCRdb to the late 2010s). Broadly, across the study: Among the enrolled patients, 15% to 20% had an objective response, and less than 40% reached disease control. Overall results and qualifications from the work: After treatment with radiotherapy and ipilimumab, TCR clones that originated in tumors expanded in peripheral blood. The strongest predictors of response were reported to be early dynamic shifts in blood T cell clones along with a rise in serum interferon-beta following radiation.

In this study, focal radiation therapy paired with CTLA-4 blockade (ipilimumab) was tested in patients who had chemo-refractory metastatic non-small-cell lung cancer. Library preparation employed the immunoSEQ multiplex PCR assay. TCRdb mirrors the immuneACCESS table, restricted to in-frame sequences. Some clones are absent from its copies; in checked studies, under half trace to an unresolved V gene, and the reason for the others is unknown. For this sample the table gives fewer than 140,000 clones, of which approximately 81% were detected only once. Clones ranked in the top ten supply roughly 2.5% of the sample. There are 17 amino acids in the CDR3, from cysteine to phenylalanine inclusive. Only the CDR3 region is kept as DNA, spanning 51 bases read in frame from base 1. V is shortened by 3 bases, J by 1 base, and the region joining them spans 18 bases. CDR1 and CDR2 are drawn from the germline V gene: LGHNA, YSLEER.

A note on this clone: No cognate antigen has been identified for it. Nothing much larger sits one base from this clone, and base qualities are not available.

The TCR sequence derives from a human donor with non-small cell lung cancer that progressed on radiotherapy plus ipilimumab. Some clones in this sample may be carry-over from other donors' samples. Recombination linked TRBV4-3 to TRBJ2-5; possibly the D gene is TRBD2, per 5 matching bases. The sequencing used peripheral blood, collected from a patient treated with radiotherapy plus ipilimumab. The bases are TGCGCCAGCAGCCAGAGGGTAACACAGACTTCCCAAGAGACCCAGTACTTC. Its product reads: CASSQRVTQTSQETQYF.